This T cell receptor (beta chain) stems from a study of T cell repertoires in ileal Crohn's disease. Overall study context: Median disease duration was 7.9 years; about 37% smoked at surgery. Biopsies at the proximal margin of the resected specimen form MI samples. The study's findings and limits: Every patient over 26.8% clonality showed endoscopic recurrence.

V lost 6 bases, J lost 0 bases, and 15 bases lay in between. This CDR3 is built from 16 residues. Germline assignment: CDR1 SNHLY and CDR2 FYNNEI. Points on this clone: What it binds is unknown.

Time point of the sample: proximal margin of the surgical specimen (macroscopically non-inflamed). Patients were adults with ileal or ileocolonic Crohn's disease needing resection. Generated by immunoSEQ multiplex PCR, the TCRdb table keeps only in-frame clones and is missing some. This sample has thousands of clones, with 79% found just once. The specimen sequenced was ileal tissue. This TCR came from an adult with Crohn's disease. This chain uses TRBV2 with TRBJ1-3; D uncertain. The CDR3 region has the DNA TGTGCCAGCAGACCTCCAGGCAGCAACTCTGGAAACACCATATATTTT. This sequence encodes CASRPPGSNSGNTIYF.